The T cell receptor beta chain under discussion was sequenced for a study of T cell changes during pregnancy in multiple sclerosis. Between the trimmed V and J ends, which lost 2 bases and 2 bases, there was a span of 13 bases. The CDR3 is made up of 15 amino acids. Germline values: CDR1 SGHDN, CDR2 FVKESK. The data were produced by immunoSEQ multiplex PCR, yet TCRdb's version contains in-frame clones alone and is incomplete. The sample shows roughly 45,000 clones, more than 85% of them seen only once. Source: CD8+ T cells from peripheral blood mononuclear cells, taken after pregnancy. This chain links TRBV14 with TRBJ2-7; no clear D gene. This TCR was recovered from a female donor with multiple sclerosis, enrolled in a pregnancy study. CDR3 region: CASSQLMGLTYEQYF. The CDR3 bases are TGTGCCAGCAGCCAACTAATGGGCCTTACCTACGAGCAGTACTTC.